The present T cell receptor beta chain was sequenced within a study of blood T cell dynamics during melanoma immunotherapy. On the study more broadly: Metastatic melanoma patients received first-line pembrolizumab or nivolumab plus ipilimumab. Study observations and caveats: The study could not tell melanoma-specific clones from general immune activation.

The CDR3 is 13 amino acids. CDR1 and CDR2 (germline): SGDLS, YYNGEE. Trimming removed 3 bases from V and 5 bases from J, with 12 bases in between. As concerns this clone: Its matching antigen is unknown.

Time point specified: pre-treatment baseline. A fixed DNA input of about 350 ng was used per bulk PBMC sample. Repertoires were generated with immunoSEQ multiplex PCR, while TCRdb's copy carries only in-frame clones and drops some. Of 9,500 to 13,000 clones in the sample, 70% to 90% were seen once. The specimen comprised blood, sampled from a patient treated with checkpoint blockade. V and J are TRBV9 and TRBJ2-7; possibly TRBD1 or TRBD2 for D (5 bases each). The receptor comes from a human donor with melanoma. The CDR3 region is CASSDGALDEQYF. The CDR3 DNA is TGTGCCAGCAGCGACGGGGCTCTCGACGAGCAGTACTTC.